The 7 T cell receptor beta chains presented below share a single source sample, sequenced in a study of CD8+CD57+ T cells in acquired aplastic anemia. Patients picked for sequencing had shown CD8+CD57+ cell expansion detected by flow cytometry. The template for TCR beta VDJ and CDR3 sequence profiling was genomic DNA. TCRdb used MiXCR to reprocess the reads, holding one entry per CDR3 protein. The repertoire holds hundreds of thousands of distinct CDR3 sequences, with approximately 33% as singletons. Material for sequencing was sorted CD4+, CD8+, or CD8+CD57+ T cells (not recorded which) from PBMCs. These receptors were obtained from a human donor with aplastic anemia.

This chain connects TRBV19 to TRBJ2-7; 9 bases are shared with TRBD1. The CDR3 length is 13 residues. The germline gives CDR1 LNHDA, CDR2 SQIVND (reference sequence). V shed 3 bases, J shed 5 bases, and the junction held 2 bases outside the gene matches. The CDR3 loop is CASSMTGGNEQYF. DNA for the CDR3: TGTGCCAGTAGTATGACAGGGGGAAACGAGCAGTACTTC.

The J gene is TRBJ2-7, the V gene TRBV18; 10 bases map to TRBD1. The CDR3 covers 14 residues. Germline V gives CDR1 KGHSH, CDR2 LQKENI. Trimming at V came to 5 bases and at J to 6 bases, leaving 7 bases not matched to a gene. CDR3 sequence: CASSTDRGPVEQYF. CDR3 bases: TGTGCCAGCTCAACCGACAGGGGGCCCGTCGAGCAGTACTTC. Based on the CDR3 plus reference TRBV18 and TRBJ2-7, the full variable domain is NAGVMQNPRHLVRRRGQEARLRCSPMKGHSHVYWYRQLPEEGLKFMVYLQKENIIDESGMPKERFSAEFPKEGPSILRIQQVVRGDSAAYFCASSTDRGPVEQYFGPGTRLTVT.

The sample holds a few counts of this clonotype. The genes are TRBV20-1 and TRBJ2-1, with D possibly TRBD2 on 5 matching bases. Trimming removed 0 bases from V and 11 bases from J, with 11 bases in between. Germline V CDR1 and CDR2: DFQATT, SNEGSKA (reference sequence). The CDR3 runs 12 residues. CDR3 sequence: CSARDRTGKQFF. As DNA, the CDR3 is TGCAGTGCTAGAGATCGGACTGGAAAGCAGTTCTTC.

V and J are TRBV25-1 and TRBJ2-7; D might be TRBD2 (5 bases). The germline V gene has CDR1 MGHDK and CDR2 SYGVNS. V gave up 5 bases and J gave up 4 bases, with 18 bases separating them. The CDR3 is 15 amino acids. DNA of the CDR3: TGTGCCAGCAGTTTTAATCGGGGTCCGCTTTACGAGCAGTACTTC. Translating gives CASSFNRGPLYEQYF.

A few counts support this clonotype. The chain links TRBV20-1 to TRBJ2-1; tentatively, D is TRBD1 (6 bases). V lost 1 base, J lost 0 bases, and 10 bases lay in between. The length of the CDR3 is 15 residues. In germline, CDR1 is DFQATT, CDR2 SNEGSKA (reference sequence). CDR3 nucleotides: TGCAGTGCTAGAGGAGGGGGAATCTCCTACAATGAGCAGTTCTTC. Translating it yields CSARGGGISYNEQFF.

The V call is TRBV5-1, the J call TRBJ2-5; no clear D. The CDR3 runs 14 residues. The V and J ends lost 0 bases and 1 base respectively, with 7 bases between them. The V gene's germline CDR1 is SGHRS and CDR2 YFSETQ. The CDR3 here is CASSLEPAQETQYF. In nucleotides, the CDR3 is TGCGCCAGCAGCTTGGAGCCAGCCCAAGAGACCCAGTACTTC.

This clonotype was seen many times. V usage is TRBV2 and J usage is TRBJ2-5; D is possibly TRBD1 (7 bases). V was clipped by 6 bases and J by 2 bases, with 16 bases between them. CDR1 is SNHLY and CDR2 is FYNNEI in the germline V gene. The CDR3 contains 15 residues. CDR3 bases: TGTGCCAGCAGGGTCGACAGGGCGGGGCAAGAGACCCAGTACTTC. Translation: CASRVDRAGQETQYF.